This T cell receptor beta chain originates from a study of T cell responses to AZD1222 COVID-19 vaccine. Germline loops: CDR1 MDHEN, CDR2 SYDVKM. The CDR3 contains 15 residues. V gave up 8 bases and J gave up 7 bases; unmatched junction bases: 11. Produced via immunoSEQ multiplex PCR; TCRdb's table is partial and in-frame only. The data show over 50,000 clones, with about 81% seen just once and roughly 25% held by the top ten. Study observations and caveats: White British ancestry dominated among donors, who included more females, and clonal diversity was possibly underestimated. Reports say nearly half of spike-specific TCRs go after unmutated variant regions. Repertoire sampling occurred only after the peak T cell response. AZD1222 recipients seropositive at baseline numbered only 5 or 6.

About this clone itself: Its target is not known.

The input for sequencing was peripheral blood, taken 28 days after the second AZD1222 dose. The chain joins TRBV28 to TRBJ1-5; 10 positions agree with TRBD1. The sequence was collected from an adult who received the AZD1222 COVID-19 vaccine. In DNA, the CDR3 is TGTGCCAGCCTCTCGGGACAGGGGACGGTACAGCCCCAGCATTTT. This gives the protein CASLSGQGTVQPQHF.